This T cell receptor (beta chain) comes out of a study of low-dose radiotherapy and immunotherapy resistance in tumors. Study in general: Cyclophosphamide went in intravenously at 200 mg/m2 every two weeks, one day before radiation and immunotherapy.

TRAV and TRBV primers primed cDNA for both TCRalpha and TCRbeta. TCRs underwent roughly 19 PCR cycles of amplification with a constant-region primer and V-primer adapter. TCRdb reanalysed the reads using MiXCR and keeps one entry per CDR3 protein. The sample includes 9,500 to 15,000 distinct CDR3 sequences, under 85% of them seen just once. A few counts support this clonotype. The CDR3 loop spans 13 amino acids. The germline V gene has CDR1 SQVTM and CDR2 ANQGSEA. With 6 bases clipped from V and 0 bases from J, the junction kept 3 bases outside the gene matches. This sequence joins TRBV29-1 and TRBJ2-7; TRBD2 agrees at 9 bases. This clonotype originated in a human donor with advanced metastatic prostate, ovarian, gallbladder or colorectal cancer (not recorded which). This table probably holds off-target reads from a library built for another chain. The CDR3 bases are TGCAGCGTCCGGACTAGCGTCTCCTACGAGCAGTACTTC. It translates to CSVRTSVSYEQYF.